This T cell receptor (beta chain) was found in a study of T cell repertoires and Cas9 in healthy adults. Study results and caveats: SpCas9-reactive effector T cells were reportedly restrained in vitro by SpCas9-reactive regulatory T cells.

In the case of this clone: No antigen is known for it.

Produced via immunoSEQ multiplex PCR; TCRdb's table is partial and in-frame only. The table includes around 25,000 clones, under 95% detected once. The CDR3 runs to 12 residues. V dropped 0 bases and J dropped 7 bases, with 7 bases sitting between them. The germline V gene has CDR1 SGHDT and CDR2 YYEEEE. This clonotype was sampled from a human donor in good health. The gene calls are TRBV5-6 and TRBJ1-2; no clear D gene. What was sequenced was CD4+ effector T cells (CD127+, CD25-, CD137-, CD154-) from PBMCs; culture status not recorded. The CDR3, as DNA: TGTGCCAGCAGCTTGGTGCGGGTTGGCTACACCTTC. The encoded protein is CASSLVRVGYTF.